Following are 11 T cell receptor beta chains from one sample sequenced in a study of cytomegalovirus exposure and HLA in healthy donors. A multiplex PCR was run with 60 Vbeta primers and 13 Jbeta primers. Profiled with immunoSEQ multiplex PCR; TCRdb holds only in-frame clones, not every one. The sample contains approximately 150,000 clones, 70% to 80% of which appear only once. The sample comprised PBMCs. Source of these receptors: a man aged 35 to 55 in good health and CMV-seronegative.

The CDR3 protein is CASSVGDRDYNEQFF. DNA of the CDR3: TGTGCCAGCAGCGTAGGGGACAGGGACTACAATGAGCAGTTCTTC. This chain links TRBV9 with TRBJ2-1, with 9 bases identical to TRBD1. There are 15 residues in the CDR3. Germline CDR1 and CDR2: SGDLS and YYNGEE. The trim removed 0 bases at V and 3 bases at J, leaving 1 base unmatched.

In its sample, this clone was seen a few times. This chain joins TRBV4-3 and TRBJ1-2; D may be TRBD1 (5 bases). The V gene lost 1 base and the J gene lost 3 bases, with 9 bases spanning the gap. CDR1 and CDR2 (germline): LGHNA, YSLEER. This CDR3 has 14 amino acids. Here the CDR3 reads CASSQGGDHYGYTF. The CDR3 DNA reads as TGCGCCAGCAGCCAAGGGGGGGATCACTATGGCTACACCTTC.

This clone was counted once. J is TRBJ2-5 and V is TRBV9; possibly TRBD2 for D (6 bases). V lost 3 bases and J lost 4, with 13 bases in between. Germline V gene lookup returns CDR1 SGDLS and CDR2 YYNGEE. The CDR3 is 14 residues long. CDR3 nucleotide sequence: TGTGCCAGCAGCGCGCCCGGGAGCGGAGAGACCCAGTACTTC. This codes for CASSAPGSGETQYF.

This sequence joins TRBV5-1 and TRBJ2-2; no clear D. Trimming left V 4 bases short and J 2 bases short, with 9 bases between. This CDR3 has 14 residues. CDR1 SGHRS and CDR2 YFSETQ come from the germline V gene. The DNA of the CDR3 is TGCGCCAGCAGCCCTGACATCAACACCGGGGAGCTGTTTTTT. Translation gives CASSPDINTGELFF.

This clone was observed a single time. V usage is TRBV5-4 and J usage is TRBJ2-1; 7 bases line up with TRBD2. V lost 3 bases to trimming and J lost 1 base; unmatched junction nucleotides: 4. The CDR3 length is 15 residues. Germline V CDR1 and CDR2: SGHNT, YYREEE (reference sequence). This chain's CDR3 is CASSYNGGSYNEQFF. CDR3 in DNA: TGTGCCAGCAGCTACAACGGGGGGTCCTACAATGAGCAGTTCTTC. The variable domain in full, with the rest retrieved from reference TRBV5-4 and TRBJ2-1, is ETGVTQSPTHLIKTRGQQVTLRCSSQSGHNTVSWYQQALGQGPQFIFQYYREEENGRGNFPPRFSGLQFPNYSSELNVNALELDDSALYLCASSYNGGSYNEQFFGPGTRLTVL.

The rearrangement links TRBV11-3 to TRBJ2-5, with D uncertain. Trimming removed 1 base at V and 5 bases at J, with 8 bases between. The germline gives CDR1 SGHNT, CDR2 YENEEA. This CDR3 spans 13 amino acids. The CDR3 sequence is CASSLAWQETQYF. The DNA of the CDR3 is TGTGCCAGCAGCTTAGCGTGGCAGGAGACCCAGTACTTC.

This rearrangement joins TRBV6-1 to TRBJ2-6, with no clear D. The germline gives CDR1 MNHNS, CDR2 SASEGT. Between the trimmed V and J ends, which lost 2 bases and 1 base, there was a span of 3 bases. This CDR3 is 14 amino acids long. CDR3 sequence (DNA): TGTGCCAGCAGTGAATCGTCTGGGGCCAACGTCCTGACTTTC. Its protein product is CASSESSGANVLTF.

The chain employs TRBV7-8 and TRBJ1-2; D is ambiguous. Germline assignment: CDR1 SGHVS and CDR2 FQNEAQ. CDR3 length: 14 amino acids. The germline V and J ends were trimmed by 5 bases and 2 bases, with 12 bases remaining between them. CDR3 DNA: TGTGCCAGCAGCAAGACCGGAGGGAACTATGGCTACACCTTC. As protein: CASSKTGGNYGYTF.

This clone was counted once. This rearrangement joins TRBV14 to TRBJ1-2; unclear D gene. The CDR3 runs 15 residues. Germline V lookup: CDR1 SGHDN, CDR2 FVKESK. The V gene lost 1 base and the J gene lost 4 bases, with 13 bases spanning the gap. The CDR3 region has the DNA TGTGCCAGCAGCCAAGTCCCGGACGGACTCTATGGCTACACCTTC. Translated: CASSQVPDGLYGYTF. Supplemented by reference TRBV14 and TRBJ1-2, the full variable domain reads EAGVTQFPSHSVIEKGQTVTLRCDPISGHDNLYWYRRVMGKEIKFLLHFVKESKQDESGMPNNRFLAERTGGTYSTLKVQPAELEDSGVYFCASSQVPDGLYGYTFGSGTRLTVV.

The rearrangement uses TRBV27 and TRBJ2-7, with 9 positions matching TRBD2. V gave up 5 bases and J gave up 0 bases; unmatched junction bases: 5. The CDR3 is made up of 15 amino acids. CDR1 and CDR2 (germline): MNHEY, SMNVEV (reference sequence). The CDR3 region is CASSHRGGGSYEQYF. CDR3 nucleotides: TGTGCCAGCAGTCACCGCGGGGGGGGCTCCTACGAGCAGTACTTC.

The chain employs TRBV9 and TRBJ1-3; tentatively, D is TRBD1 (5 bases). Trimming cost V 4 bases and J 5 bases, with 13 bases left between them. CDR3 length: 14 residues. Per germline, CDR1 SGDLS and CDR2 YYNGEE. The CDR3: CASSTQTERNTIYF. The CDR3 region has the DNA TGTGCCAGCAGCACCCAGACAGAGAGAAACACCATATATTTT.